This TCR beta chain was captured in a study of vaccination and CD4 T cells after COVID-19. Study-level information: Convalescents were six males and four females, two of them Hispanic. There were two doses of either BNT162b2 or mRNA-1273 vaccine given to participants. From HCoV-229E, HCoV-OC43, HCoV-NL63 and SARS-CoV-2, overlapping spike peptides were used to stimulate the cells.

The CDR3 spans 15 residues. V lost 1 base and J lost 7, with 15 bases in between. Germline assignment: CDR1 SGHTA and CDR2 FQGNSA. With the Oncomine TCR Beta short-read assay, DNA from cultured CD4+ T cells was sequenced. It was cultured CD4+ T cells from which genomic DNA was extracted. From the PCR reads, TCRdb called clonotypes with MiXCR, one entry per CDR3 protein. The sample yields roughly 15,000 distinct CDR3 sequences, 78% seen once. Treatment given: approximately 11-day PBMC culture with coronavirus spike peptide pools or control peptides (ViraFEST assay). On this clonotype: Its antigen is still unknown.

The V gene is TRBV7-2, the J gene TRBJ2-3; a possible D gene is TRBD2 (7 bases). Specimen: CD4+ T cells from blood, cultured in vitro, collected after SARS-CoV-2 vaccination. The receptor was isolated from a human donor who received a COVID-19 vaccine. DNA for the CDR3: TGTGCCAGCAGCTTAGACGGGGGGCGAGGAAATACGCAGTATTTT. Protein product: CASSLDGGRGNTQYF.